The 24 T cell receptor beta chains below come from one sample, sequenced in a study of human T cells and chemical hapten exposure. The time point denotes: patch test 1, 2 weeks after DPC sensitization. Noted treatment: therapeutic diphenylcyclopropenone sensitization with weekly scalp DPC. TCRdb redid the calling of the RACE reads with MiXCR, one entry per CDR3 protein. The data show 150,000 to 200,000 distinct CDR3 sequences, more than 14% seen once. The sequenced sample was whole blood, obtained in connection with sensitization to the hapten diphenylcyclopropenone (DPC). The receptors here all came from a woman in her thirties with alopecia areata. Some clones in this sample may be carry-over from other donors' samples.

This clonotype was found a few times. The genes are TRBV10-3 and TRBJ2-3, with a tentative D call TRBD2 (6 bases). Germline loops: CDR1 ENHRY, CDR2 SYGVKD. Trimming took off 3 bases at V and 4 bases at J, with 23 bases between the two ends. The CDR3 runs to 18 residues. CDR3 protein: CAISESFQRTWGADTQYF. DNA for the CDR3: TGTGCCATCAGTGAAAGTTTCCAGCGCACGTGGGGGGCAGATACGCAGTATTTT.

The chain couples TRBV7-8 to TRBJ2-2; D gene ambiguous. Looked up from germline, CDR1 is SGHVS and CDR2 is FQNEAQ. V was trimmed by 5 bases and J by 7 bases, leaving 11 bases between them. CDR3 length: 13 residues. The CDR3 DNA reads as TGTGCCAGCAGCCCCAGGTTGGACGGGGAGCTGTTTTTT. Protein: CASSPRLDGELFF.

This clonotype was observed a few times. The chain uses TRBV5-6 and TRBJ2-1, with 8 nucleotides matching TRBD1. The V segment lost 5 bases and the J segment 2 bases; nucleotides outside the gene matches: 9. Germline values: CDR1 SGHDT, CDR2 YYEEEE. This CDR3 spans 16 amino acids. CDR3 amino acids: CASRTTRTGPYNEQFF. The CDR3 coding sequence is TGTGCCAGCAGAACCACTCGGACAGGGCCCTACAATGAGCAGTTCTTC. Variable domain in full (rest from reference TRBV5-6 and TRBJ2-1): DAGVTQSPTHLIKTRGQQVTLRCSPKSGHDTVSWYQQALGQGPQFIFQYYEEEERQRGNFPDRFSGHQFPNYSSELNVNALLLGDSALYLCASRTTRTGPYNEQFFGPGTRLTVL.

J is TRBJ1-6 and V is TRBV15, with D tentatively TRBD1 (6 bases). CDR3 length: 18 residues. Trimming stripped 0 bases from V and 11 bases from J, with 23 bases between. Germline V CDR1 and CDR2: LNHNV, YYDKDF (reference sequence). The CDR3: CATSREYAAQGFRTPLHF. The CDR3 nucleotides read TGTGCCACCAGCAGAGAATACGCCGCACAGGGTTTTCGTACACCCCTCCACTTT.

The J gene is TRBJ1-2, the V gene TRBV29-1; D not resolved. Germline assignment: CDR1 SQVTM and CDR2 ANQGSEA. There are 13 residues in the CDR3. With 6 bases removed from V and 2 bases from J, the gap between germline ends came to 13 bases. The CDR3 is CSVGGESNYGYTF. The CDR3 DNA is TGCAGCGTCGGTGGTGAGTCCAACTATGGCTACACCTTC.

The CDR3 is CASSATGVGTGELFF. CDR3 nucleotide sequence: TGTGCCAGCAGCGCGACAGGGGTCGGCACCGGGGAGCTGTTTTTT. The chain combines TRBV11-2 with TRBJ2-2; 8 bases align to TRBD1. The ends lost 5 bases at V and 4 bases at J; junction bases unmatched: 6. This CDR3 comprises 15 residues. Germline-derived CDR1 and CDR2 are SGHAT and FQNNGV.

The chain combines TRBV20-1 with TRBJ2-2; 12 nucleotides line up with TRBD2. Germline trimming cut 3 bases from V and 6 bases from J; bases unmatched to any gene: 5. Germline V lookup: CDR1 DFQATT, CDR2 SNEGSKA (reference sequence). The CDR3 loop spans 15 amino acids. CDR3: CSASASGGASGELFF. CDR3 coding DNA: TGCAGTGCTAGCGCTAGCGGGGGGGCATCCGGGGAGCTGTTTTTT.

This clonotype has only a few counts. The chain uses TRBV6-5 and TRBJ1-1, with unresolved D. V was cut by 2 bases and J by 1 base, with 14 bases left in between. The CDR3 loop spans 16 amino acids. Germline CDR1 and CDR2: MNHEY and SVGAGI. The CDR3 loop reads CASSYGPNEPNTEAFF. CDR3 DNA sequence: TGTGCCAGCAGTTACGGACCTAACGAGCCGAACACTGAAGCTTTCTTT.

This clonotype was detected ten times or more. This rearrangement joins TRBV19 to TRBJ1-2; D gene ambiguous. Germline V lookup: CDR1 LNHDA, CDR2 SQIVND (reference sequence). CDR3 size: 14 residues. V was pared by 7 bases and J by 3 bases, with 15 bases between. The CDR3 sequence is CASTYNREDYGYTF. CDR3 sequence (DNA): TGTGCCAGTACCTATAATAGGGAGGACTATGGCTACACCTTC.

There are many counts of this clonotype. The chain joins TRBV24-1 to TRBJ1-5; no clear D gene. The V and J ends lost 5 bases and 3 bases respectively, with 10 bases between them. Germline CDR1 and CDR2: KGHDR and SFDVKD. The CDR3 contains 14 residues. CDR3 sequence (DNA): TGTGCCACCAGTGTGAGTCACTCCAATCAGCCCCAGCATTTT. It translates to CATSVSHSNQPQHF.

This clonotype was observed a few times. The V call is TRBV10-3, the J call TRBJ1-3; 7 bases map to TRBD1. The germline gives CDR1 ENHRY, CDR2 SYGVKD. The CDR3 has 14 residues. Trimming cost V 6 bases and J 0 bases; bases outside gene matches: 2. DNA of the CDR3: TGTGCCATCAGGACAGGGAGCTCTGGAAACACCATATATTTT. This encodes CAIRTGSSGNTIYF.

This clonotype was seen ten or more times. The chain employs TRBV7-2 and TRBJ2-1; 7 positions agree with TRBD1. The CDR3 runs to 15 residues. V lost 6 bases, J lost 7 bases, and 12 bases stayed unmatched. CDR1 SGHTA and CDR2 FQGNSA come from the germline V gene. Here the CDR3 DNA reads TGTGCCAGCAGTCCCAGCAGGGTACAGGGGAATGAGCAGTTCTTC. Its protein product is CASSPSRVQGNEQFF.

This clonotype was counted between two and nine times. J is TRBJ1-5 and V is TRBV30; 8 nucleotides line up with TRBD1. J lost 2 bases, V lost 3 bases, and 3 bases had no gene match. CDR1 is GTSNPN and CDR2 is SVGIG in the germline V gene (reference sequence). This CDR3 has 14 amino acids. The CDR3 loop reads CAWRETGGNQPQHF. The CDR3 DNA reads as TGTGCCTGGAGGGAGACAGGGGGCAATCAGCCCCAGCATTTT.

V usage is TRBV5-1 and J usage is TRBJ2-3; D possibly corresponds to TRBD1 (6 bases). Trimming took off 0 bases at V and 5 bases at J, with 7 bases between the two ends. The CDR3 loop spans 13 amino acids. Germline CDR1 reads SGHRS; CDR2 reads YFSETQ. The CDR3: CASSLGTEDTQYF. The CDR3 DNA sequence: TGCGCCAGCAGCTTGGGGACAGAAGATACGCAGTATTTT.

A few counts support this clonotype. The V gene is TRBV7-2, the J gene TRBJ2-7; no firm D call. From germline, CDR1 is SGHTA and CDR2 FQGNSA. CDR3 length: 15 residues. V lost 1 base to trimming and J lost 2 bases, with 12 bases between them. The CDR3 DNA reads as TGTGCCAGCAGCTTAGGATATACAGTGGCCTACGAGCAGTACTTC. Residues: CASSLGYTVAYEQYF.

There are a few counts of this clonotype. This chain connects TRBV30 to TRBJ1-2, with D unclear. Trimming shortened V by 1 base and J by 8 bases, and 11 bases separated the two germline ends. This CDR3 contains 12 residues. Germline V gene data show CDR1 as GTSNPN and CDR2 as SVGIG (reference sequence). The CDR3 region has the DNA TGTGCCTGGAGTGGCAGTTGGGGAGGCTACACCTTC. It encodes CAWSGSWGGYTF.

The chain joins TRBV10-2 to TRBJ2-3; D is perhaps TRBD2 (7 bases). CDR1 and CDR2 (germline): WSHSY, SAAADI. CDR3 size: 15 residues. With 8 bases removed from V and 2 bases from J, the gap between germline ends came to 17 bases. The CDR3 sequence is CASRGGGGNTDTQYF. Here the CDR3 DNA reads TGCGCCAGCCGGGGAGGGGGAGGAAACACAGATACGCAGTATTTT.

This chain uses TRBV20-1 with TRBJ1-6; 7 nucleotides align to TRBD1. CDR3 length: 12 amino acids. Germline trimming cut 6 bases from V and 14 bases from J; bases unmatched to any gene: 10. Germline CDR1 is DFQATT and CDR2 is SNEGSKA (reference sequence). Here the CDR3 reads CSATYRGGSLHF. CDR3 nucleotide sequence: TGCAGTGCCACTTACAGGGGAGGGTCCCTCCACTTT.

The genes are TRBV11-3 and TRBJ2-2; D may be TRBD2 (5 bases). The ends were cut back, 7 bases at V and 1 base at J, with 16 bases in the middle. CDR1 is SGHNT and CDR2 is YENEEA in the germline V gene. This CDR3 has 16 residues. The DNA of the CDR3 is TGTGCCAGCACCCCAGGCGGTGGGAGGAACACCGGGGAGCTGTTTTTT. Protein sequence: CASTPGGGRNTGELFF.

This clonotype was detected a few times. This rearrangement joins TRBV7-8 to TRBJ2-3; D ambiguous. The V end lost 5 bases, the J end lost 6 bases, and 12 bases lay between the germline ends. The CDR3 runs 13 residues. CDR1 is SGHVS and CDR2 is FQNEAQ in the germline V gene. The CDR3 region has the DNA TGTGCCAGCAGCCCCCGTGAGGTGGATACGCAGTATTTT. Its translation: CASSPREVDTQYF.

Here the CDR3 reads CASSHETSGRPNEQFF. DNA of the CDR3: TGTGCCAGCAGCCATGAGACTAGCGGGCGGCCCAATGAGCAGTTCTTC. J is TRBJ2-1 and V is TRBV4-2, with 10 bases lining up with TRBD2. This CDR3 has 16 amino acids. CDR1 and CDR2 from the germline V gene are LGHNA and YNFKEQ. J gave up 6 bases and V 3 bases, and 8 bases lay outside the gene matches.

There are a few counts of this clonotype. The chain couples TRBV29-1 to TRBJ1-2; 10 bases match TRBD1. Trimming cost V 1 base and J 5 bases; bases outside gene matches: 10. CDR1 SQVTM and CDR2 ANQGSEA come from the germline V gene. The CDR3 extends over 16 amino acids. The CDR3 region has the DNA TGCAGCGTTGAAGTACCCCGACAGGGGGCGCGGTATGGCTACACCTTC. This sequence encodes CSVEVPRQGARYGYTF.

This clonotype was counted only a few times. One junction end disagrees with the germline gene, perhaps due to a read error. The gene calls are TRBV12-3 or TRBV12-4 and TRBJ2-1; the match to TRBD2 covers 7 bases. The CDR3 has 18 amino acids. CDR3 sequence (DNA): TGTGCCAGCAGTTTACATGGGGCTAGCGGAACAATTTACAATGAGCAGTTTTTC. Residues: CASSLHGASGTIYNEQFF.

This clonotype was picked up many times. In nucleotides, the CDR3 is TGTGCCAGCAGTTTAGGGCCGGGACAGGGGCCCCGAGGTCAGCCCCAGCATTTT. It specifies CASSLGPGQGPRGQPQHF. The chain links TRBV12-3 or TRBV12-4 to TRBJ1-5, with 10 bases matching TRBD1. The CDR3 contains 18 residues. Unmatched junction bases numbered 12, after V lost 1 base and J lost 6 bases.